A selection of T cell receptor beta chains follows, all from one sample in a study of regulatory T cells in long-lasting Graves disease. Using its own MiXCR run on the multiplex PCR reads, TCRdb lists one record per CDR3 protein. The table has 300,000 to 350,000 distinct CDR3 sequences, roughly 21% seen once; the top ten hold less than 35%. The specimen comprised peripheral blood mononuclear cells (PBMCs), sampled when the disease was refractory, from a patient treated with antithyroid drugs. These receptors originate from a female donor with Graves disease. Each CDR3 is given with its conserved first and last residue. Expanded clones get a size class; other rows say once, few or many, or leave the size out.

j_call v_call clone_size cdr3_aa
TRBJ1-2 TRBV15 many CATSRDRGIIPRTYGYTF
TRBJ2-7 TRBV2 many CASTSLGVGLAGRSYEQYF
TRBJ1-5 TRBV15 few CATSRDWGPANQPQHF
TRBJ1-2 TRBV11-2 many CASSRDPNYGYTF
TRBJ1-5 TRBV11-2 - CASSQGGTDLSNQPQHF
TRBJ2-7 TRBV20-1 few CSASRDPYEQYF
TRBJ2-5 TRBV7-9 - CASSSGQGRGETQYF
TRBJ1-2 TRBV6-1 few CASKLGAGDGYTF
TRBJ2-2 TRBV29-1 few CSVAFPNTGELFF
TRBJ2-5 TRBV7-9 many CASSLVGRVPQETQYF
TRBJ2-2 TRBV24-1 many CATSKREGNTGELFF
TRBJ1-1 TRBV27 - CASSARTADNEAFF
TRBJ2-5 TRBV7-2 many CASSTGQGAKTQYF
TRBJ1-2 TRBV12-3/TRBV12-4 many CASSLRQGGDGYTF
TRBJ1-6 TRBV5-5 once CASSSPEGSYNSPLHF
TRBJ2-2 TRBV27 - CASSRRTSGRAPAGELFF
TRBJ2-1 TRBV27 - CASRRGRKFF
TRBJ1-4 TRBV5-1 - CASSFNAPGQINEKLFF
TRBJ2-2 TRBV7-9 - CATGGGTGELFF
TRBJ1-1 TRBV4-3 few CASSQDYEAFAPFPEAFF
TRBJ2-7 TRBV2 many CASRRQGPLYEQYF
TRBJ2-3 TRBV28 - CASSPPGLAATDTQYF
TRBJ2-7 TRBV28 many CASSSTYEQYF
TRBJ2-3 TRBV20-1 - CSARWGGVGTDTQYF
TRBJ2-1 TRBV11-2 - CASSTLQGAGYNEQFF
TRBJ2-1 TRBV7-8 - CASSFGGRVQFF
TRBJ2-7 TRBV30 few CAWRFQTVPSYEQYF
TRBJ2-5 TRBV10-2 many CASSFSSGGARQETQYF
TRBJ1-3 TRBV7-3 few CASSAGTPGNTIYF
TRBJ2-1 TRBV20-1 few CSASGSRHEQFF
TRBJ1-4 TRBV5-1 - CASSLSSGALANEKLFF
TRBJ1-2 TRBV10-2 - CASSESPNFYGYTF
TRBJ1-2 TRBV7-8 many CASSLGAYRAADYGYTF
TRBJ1-2 TRBV5-6 many CASSGDRSAFTNYGYTF
TRBJ1-1 TRBV6-4 - CASSDSGTGDTEAFF
TRBJ2-3 TRBV12-3/TRBV12-4 - CASSSPGQGGDTQYF
TRBJ1-2 TRBV6-1 many CASSEMMSNRRNDYGYTF
TRBJ2-2 TRBV28 many CASSHIRGTGELFF
TRBJ1-6 TRBV3-1 - CASSQVGGISYNSPLHF
TRBJ2-2 TRBV12-3/TRBV12-4 - CASSSTGGTNTGELFF
TRBJ1-1 TRBV28 many CASSLFVNTEAFF
TRBJ1-4 TRBV7-2 few CASSSPGRMGEKLFF
TRBJ1-6 TRBV12-3/TRBV12-4 many CASREDRGPLHF
TRBJ1-5 TRBV7-8 many CASSLKGDRLYSNQPQHF
TRBJ1-1 TRBV7-9 few CASSYKRPGKQMNTEAFF
TRBJ2-7 TRBV6-1 many CASSESRSAYEQYF
TRBJ1-4 TRBV30 - CAWAPPAHLNEKLFF
TRBJ1-3 TRBV9 - CASSVDSVAGNTIYF
TRBJ1-2 TRBV2 many CASRTGAGIYGYTF
TRBJ2-7 TRBV11-2 - CASSPRWGKIGEQYF
TRBJ1-2 TRBV11-3 many CASSPRTGRGYTF
TRBJ1-4 TRBV6-5 many CASSYSASAGNEKLFF
TRBJ1-4 TRBV7-2 many CASSGMDEKLFF